This T cell receptor (beta chain) came from a study of blood T cell repertoires in COVID-19. Study at large: Some COVID-19 samples were acute and others convalescent; all came from the United States, Italy and Spain.

In the original analysis: Amplification from reference gene primers served as the basis for estimated nucleated cell counts. Assay used: immunoSEQ multiplex PCR; TCRdb lists only in-frame clones, some missing. The DNA gave D and trimming, while V, J and clone size come from that table. The sample consists of some 260,000 clones, over 80% of them appearing once. This CDR3 is 15 amino acids long. CDR1 LNHNV and CDR2 YYDKDF come from the germline V gene (reference sequence). Unmatched junction bases numbered 5, after V lost 3 bases and J lost 4 bases. The clonotype was recovered from a woman aged 65 to 85 with COVID-19, enrolled during active disease. The V call is TRBV15, the J call TRBJ1-3; 8 nucleotides agree with TRBD1. Sequenced input: peripheral blood. CDR3 DNA sequence: TGTGCCACCAGCAGGACAGGGGTATACGGAAACACCATATATTTT. Its protein product is CATSRTGVYGNTIYF.